Reported below is one T cell receptor beta chain. Its antigen remains unidentified. The CDR3 spans 14 residues. CDR1 and CDR2 from the germline V gene are MNHEY and SMNVEV (reference sequence). Deletions cut 3 bases from V and 4 bases from J, with 12 bases between. These data belong to a study of shared clonotypes between healthy human individuals. At the level of the study: Each donor's CD8 memory used one plate, CD8 naive two, each CD4 subset three.

Study findings and constraints: Generation probabilities of non-shared clonotypes were lower (relative to those shared by all four donors).

TCRdb's copy holds only in-frame clones and misses some; the assay was immunoSEQ multiplex PCR. The profile covers 1,500,000 or so clones, with over 95% appearing a single time and approximately 1.1% taken by the ten largest. The rearrangement uses TRBV27 and TRBJ1-1; D gene unclear. This receptor was obtained from a man aged 30-40 years in good health. The sample was naive CD4+ T cells sorted from blood. As for subset: CD45RA+ positively selected. The CDR3 protein is CASSFNERPTEAFF. DNA for the CDR3: TGTGCCAGCAGTTTCAACGAACGGCCCACTGAAGCTTTCTTT.